This entry features one TCR beta chain sequence. Its antigen remains unidentified. This sample was included in a study of cytomegalovirus exposure and HLA in healthy donors. Findings and limits, study-wide: Despite most TCR sequences being rare, some public TCRs occurred in many donors. When analyzed later, a missense DCLRE1C variant was found to be linked to TCR beta V- and J-gene trimming. Productive status was seen about 87% or about 30% of the time for most TCR beta V segments in an earlier analysis.

The donors gave bone marrow, and they were healthy. PCR primers comprised 60 Vbeta and 13 Jbeta primers. The assay was immunoSEQ multiplex PCR, and TCRdb's table has in-frame clones only and misses some. Counted here are about 150,000 clones, roughly 70% occurring once; the ten biggest clones make up about 7%. The sequenced material came from PBMCs. This TCR came from a young man in good health and CMV-seronegative.

Here the CDR3 DNA reads TGTGCCAGCAGGGACAGGGGGTGGTACGAGCAGTACTTC. Residues: CASRDRGWYEQYF. The chain combines TRBV27 with TRBJ2-7, with 10 nucleotides matching TRBD1. The V gene's germline CDR1 is MNHEY and CDR2 SMNVEV (reference sequence). The CDR3 runs 13 residues. With V trimmed by 6 bases and J by 4 bases, 3 bases remained unmatched.